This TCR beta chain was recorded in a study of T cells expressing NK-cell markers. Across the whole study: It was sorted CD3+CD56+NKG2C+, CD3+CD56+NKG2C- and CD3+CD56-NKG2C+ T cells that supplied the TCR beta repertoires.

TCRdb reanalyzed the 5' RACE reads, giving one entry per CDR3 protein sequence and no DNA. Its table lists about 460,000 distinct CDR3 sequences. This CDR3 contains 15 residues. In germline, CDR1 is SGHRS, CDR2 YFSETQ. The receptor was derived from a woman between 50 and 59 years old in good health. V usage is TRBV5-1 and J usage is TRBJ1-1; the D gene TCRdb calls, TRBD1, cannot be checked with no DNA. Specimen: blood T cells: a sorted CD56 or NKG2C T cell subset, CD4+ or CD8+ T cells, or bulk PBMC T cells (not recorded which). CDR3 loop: CASSLLGELNTEAFF. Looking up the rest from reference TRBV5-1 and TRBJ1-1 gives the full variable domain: KAGVTQTPRYLIKTRGQQVTLSCSPISGHRSVSWYQQTPGQGLQFLFEYFSETQRNKGNFPGRFSGRQFSNSRSEMNVSTLELGDSALYLCASSLLGELNTEAFFGQGTRLTVV.